The T cell receptor beta chain under discussion was sequenced for a study of CD8+CD57+ T cells in acquired aplastic anemia. On the study more broadly: Sorted cells (CD4+ and CD8+) yielded DNA amounts that averaged approximately 3.1 ug. For CD4+ cells, healthy donors had an average of roughly 11 million reads.

General study points: Patients and controls were not found to differ significantly in CD8+ Simpson's diversity. Overlapping CD8+ CDR3 repertoires of patients and controls contained some 27 shared sequences.

Genomic DNA, the template, was used for profiling of the TCR beta VDJ and CDR3. A single record per CDR3 protein comes from TCRdb applying MiXCR to the reads. The sample gives 180,000 or so distinct CDR3 sequences, around 45% of which show up once; approximately 2.9% is in the top ten. Remarks on this clonotype: Its antigen is still unknown.

Looked up from germline, CDR1 is SGHVS and CDR2 is FNYEAQ. V was shortened by 6 bases and J by 7 bases, with 9 bases between the two germline ends. The CDR3 is 11 amino acids. The chain has TRBV7-6 and TRBJ2-5, with D tentatively TRBD1 (6 bases). What was sequenced was sorted CD4+, CD8+, or CD8+CD57+ T cells (not recorded which) from PBMCs. The TCR was taken from a human donor in good health. CDR3 nucleotide sequence: TGTGCCAGCAGTAAACAGGGGACCCAGTACTTC. Encoded protein: CASSKQGTQYF.